The source of this T cell receptor (beta chain) is a study of cytomegalovirus exposure and HLA in healthy donors. Study outcomes and limitations: The authors confirmed in vitro that a few CMV-associated chains were specific for CMV antigens. Rarity characterized most TCR sequences, yet some public TCRs appeared in many donors.

Sequencing was performed with immunoSEQ multiplex PCR; in TCRdb, only in-frame clones are kept and a portion is missing. The data show around 160,000 clones, around four fifths seen once. Separate from the 666-subject first cohort was the roughly 120-subject validation cohort, to which the donors belonged. Germline V CDR1 and CDR2: SGHTA, FQGNSA. V lost 3 bases, J lost 1 base, and 10 bases lay in between. This CDR3 spans 14 amino acids. With regard to this clone: Its matching antigen is unknown.

Sequencing input: PBMCs. This sequence originates from a man younger than 45 in good health and CMV-seropositive. This chain links TRBV7-2 with TRBJ2-7, with D perhaps matching TRBD1 (5 bases). This chain's CDR3 is CASSLQGPSYEQYF. For the CDR3, the DNA is TGTGCCAGCAGCTTGCAGGGCCCTTCCTACGAGCAGTACTTC.